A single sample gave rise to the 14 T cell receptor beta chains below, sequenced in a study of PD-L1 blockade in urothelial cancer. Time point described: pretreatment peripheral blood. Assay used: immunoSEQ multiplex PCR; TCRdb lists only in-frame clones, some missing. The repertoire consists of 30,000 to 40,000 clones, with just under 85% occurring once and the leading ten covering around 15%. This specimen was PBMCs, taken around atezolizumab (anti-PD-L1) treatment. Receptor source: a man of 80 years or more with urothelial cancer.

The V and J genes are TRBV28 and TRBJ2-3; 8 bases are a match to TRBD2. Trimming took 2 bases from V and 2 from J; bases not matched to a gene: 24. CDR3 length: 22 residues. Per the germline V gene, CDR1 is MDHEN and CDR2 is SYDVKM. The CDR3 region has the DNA TGTGCCAGCAGTTTAGGTTCGATTCCTTTTGCGGGGCGGGAGGACTACACAGATACGCAGTATTTT. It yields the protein CASSLGSIPFAGREDYTDTQYF.

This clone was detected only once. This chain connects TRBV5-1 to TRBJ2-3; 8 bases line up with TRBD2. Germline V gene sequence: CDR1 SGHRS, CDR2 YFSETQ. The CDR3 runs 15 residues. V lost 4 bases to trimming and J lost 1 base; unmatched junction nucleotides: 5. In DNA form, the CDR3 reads TGCGCCAGCAGCCCGACGGGGGGGGGCACAGATACGCAGTATTTT. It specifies CASSPTGGGTDTQYF.

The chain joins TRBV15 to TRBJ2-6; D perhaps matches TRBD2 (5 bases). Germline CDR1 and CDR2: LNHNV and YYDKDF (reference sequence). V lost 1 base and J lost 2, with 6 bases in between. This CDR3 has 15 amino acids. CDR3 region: CATSRGGTGANVLTF. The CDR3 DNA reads TGTGCCACCAGCAGAGGAGGGACTGGGGCCAACGTCCTGACTTTC.

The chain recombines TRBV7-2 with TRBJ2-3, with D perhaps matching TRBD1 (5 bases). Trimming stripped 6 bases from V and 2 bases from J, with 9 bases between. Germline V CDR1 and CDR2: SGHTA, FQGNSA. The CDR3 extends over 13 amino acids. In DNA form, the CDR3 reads TGTGCCAGCAGGCAGGGCAACACAGATACGCAGTATTTT. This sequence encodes CASRQGNTDTQYF.

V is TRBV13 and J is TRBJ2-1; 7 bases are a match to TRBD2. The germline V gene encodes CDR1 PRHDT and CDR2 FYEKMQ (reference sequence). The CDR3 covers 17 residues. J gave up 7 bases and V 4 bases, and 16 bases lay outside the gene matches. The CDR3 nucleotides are TGTGCCAGCAGCTGGGAGGGTTCGCCTCCGAGGGGTAATGAGCAGTTCTTC. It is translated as CASSWEGSPPRGNEQFF.

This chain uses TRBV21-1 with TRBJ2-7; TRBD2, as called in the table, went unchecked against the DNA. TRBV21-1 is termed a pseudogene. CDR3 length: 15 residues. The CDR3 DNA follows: TGTGCCAGCAGCAAACTCAGGGACTGGAACTACGAGCAGTACTTC. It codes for CASSKLRDWNYEQYF.

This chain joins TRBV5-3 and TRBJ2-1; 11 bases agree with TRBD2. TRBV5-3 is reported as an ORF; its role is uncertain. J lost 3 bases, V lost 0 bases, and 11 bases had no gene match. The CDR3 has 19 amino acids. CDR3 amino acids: CARSLGAPGLAAIYNEQFF. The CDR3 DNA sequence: TGTGCCAGAAGCTTGGGGGCCCCGGGACTAGCGGCTATCTACAATGAGCAGTTCTTC.

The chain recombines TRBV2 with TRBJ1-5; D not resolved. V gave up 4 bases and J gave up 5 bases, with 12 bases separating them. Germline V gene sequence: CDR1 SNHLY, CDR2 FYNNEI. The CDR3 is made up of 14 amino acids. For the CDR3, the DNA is TGTGCCAGCAGTGGCCCAGGTGAACATCAGCCCCAGCATTTT. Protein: CASSGPGEHQPQHF. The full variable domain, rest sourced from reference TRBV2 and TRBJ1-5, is EPEVTQTPSHQVTQMGQEVILRCVPISNHLYFYWYRQILGQKVEFLVSFYNNEISEKSEIFDDQFSVERPDGSNFTLKIRSTKLEDSAMYFCASSGPGEHQPQHFGDGTRLSIL.

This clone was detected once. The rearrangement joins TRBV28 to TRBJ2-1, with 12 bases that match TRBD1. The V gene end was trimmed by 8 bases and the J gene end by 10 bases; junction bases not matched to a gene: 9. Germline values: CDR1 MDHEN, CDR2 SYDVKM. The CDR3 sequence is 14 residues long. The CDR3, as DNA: TGTGCCAGCCTACCGGGACAGGGGGCGAGAGAGCAGTTCTTC. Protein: CASLPGQGAREQFF.

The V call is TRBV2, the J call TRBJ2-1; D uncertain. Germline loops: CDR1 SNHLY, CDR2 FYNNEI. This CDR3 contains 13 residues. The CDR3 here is CATKARLYNEQFF. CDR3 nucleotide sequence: TGTGCTACCAAGGCGCGGCTATACAATGAGCAGTTCTTC.

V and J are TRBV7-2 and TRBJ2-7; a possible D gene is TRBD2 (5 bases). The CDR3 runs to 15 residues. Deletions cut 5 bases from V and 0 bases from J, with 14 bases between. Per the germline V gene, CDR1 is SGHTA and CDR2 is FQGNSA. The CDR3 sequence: CASSHRAGGSYEQYF. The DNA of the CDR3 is TGTGCCAGCAGCCACCGGGCGGGCGGCTCCTACGAGCAGTACTTC.

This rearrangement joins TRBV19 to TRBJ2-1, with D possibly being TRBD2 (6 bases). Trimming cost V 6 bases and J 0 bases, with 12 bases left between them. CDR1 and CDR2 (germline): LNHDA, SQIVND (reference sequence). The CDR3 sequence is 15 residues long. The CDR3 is CASSSDGGSYNEQFF. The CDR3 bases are TGTGCCAGTAGCTCGGACGGGGGCTCCTACAATGAGCAGTTCTTC.

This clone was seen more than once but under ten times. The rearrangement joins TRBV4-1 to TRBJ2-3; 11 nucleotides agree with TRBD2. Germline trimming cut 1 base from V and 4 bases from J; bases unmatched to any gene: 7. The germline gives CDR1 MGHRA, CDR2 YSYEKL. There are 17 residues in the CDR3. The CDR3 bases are TGCGCCAGCAGCCAAGGAATACTAGCGGGAGCGGCAGATACGCAGTATTTT. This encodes CASSQGILAGAADTQYF.

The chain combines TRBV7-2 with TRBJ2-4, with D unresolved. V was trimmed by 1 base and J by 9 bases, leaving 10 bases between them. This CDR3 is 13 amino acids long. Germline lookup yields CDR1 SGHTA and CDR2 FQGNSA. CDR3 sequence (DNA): TGTGCCAGCAGCTTAGAAGCATCGGGCATTCAGTACTTC. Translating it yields CASSLEASGIQYF.